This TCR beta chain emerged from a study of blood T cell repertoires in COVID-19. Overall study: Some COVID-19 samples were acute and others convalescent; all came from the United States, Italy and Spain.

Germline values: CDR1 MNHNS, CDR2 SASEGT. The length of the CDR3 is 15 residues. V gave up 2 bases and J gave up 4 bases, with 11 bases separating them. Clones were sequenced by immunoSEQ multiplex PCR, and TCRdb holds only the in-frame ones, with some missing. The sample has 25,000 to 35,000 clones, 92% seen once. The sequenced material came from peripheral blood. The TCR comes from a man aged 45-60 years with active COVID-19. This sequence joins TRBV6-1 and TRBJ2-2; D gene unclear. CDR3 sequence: CASSEYSSLTGELFF. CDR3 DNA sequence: TGTGCCAGCAGTGAATATAGCTCGCTCACCGGGGAGCTGTTTTTT.